Listed below are T cell receptor beta chains from one sample, sequenced in a study of blood T cell repertoires in COVID-19. The protocol was immunoSEQ multiplex PCR, while the TCRdb copy is restricted to in-frame clones and leaves out a portion. The sample has about 110,000 clones, over 60% seen once. The sample was peripheral blood. These receptors all come from a human donor in a cohort sampled during active or convalescent COVID-19. Both conserved end residues are part of each CDR3. Each record gives: V gene, clone size, J gene, D gene, CDR3 length, CDR3 protein, CDR3 DNA. The D gene is left open where the match is weak. Only part of the rows carry a size: once, few, many, or a class if the clone is expanded.

V: TRBV7-2
size: -
J: TRBJ1-2
D: -
length: 13
CDR3: CASSDRANYGYTF
DNA: TGTGCCAGCAGCGACAGAGCTAACTATGGCTACACCTTC

V: TRBV28
size: -
J: TRBJ1-5
D: -
length: 16
CDR3: CASSPQRLAGNQPQHF
DNA: TGTGCCAGCAGTCCACAACGACTTGCGGGGAATCAGCCCCAGCATTTT

V: TRBV4-2
size: -
J: TRBJ2-7
D: TRBD2
length: 16
CDR3: CASSLTSGESSYEQYF
DNA: TGTGCCAGCAGTTTAACTAGCGGGGAAAGCTCCTACGAGCAGTACTTC

V: TRBV10-1
size: once
J: TRBJ2-1
D: TRBD1
length: 17
CDR3: CASSPGQGASPYNEQFF
DNA: TGCGCCAGCAGTCCCGGACAGGGGGCCTCCCCGTACAATGAGCAGTTCTTC

V: TRBV12-3/TRBV12-4
size: -
J: TRBJ2-3
D: -
length: 12
CDR3: CASSVSAGTQYF
DNA: TGTGCCAGCAGTGTCTCAGCGGGTACGCAGTATTTT

V: TRBV18
size: -
J: TRBJ1-1
D: TRBD1
length: 15
CDR3: CASSPYGTGNTEAFF
DNA: TGTGCCAGCTCACCCTACGGGACAGGGAACACTGAAGCTTTCTTT

V: TRBV29-1
size: -
J: TRBJ1-2
D: TRBD1
length: 16
CDR3: CSVATPTGGANYGYTF
DNA: TGCAGCGTCGCGACTCCAACAGGGGGCGCGAACTATGGCTACACCTTC

V: TRBV7-2
size: -
J: TRBJ1-4
D: -
length: 17
CDR3: CASSPLLGGATNEKLFF
DNA: TGTGCCAGCAGCCCCCTACTTGGGGGGGCAACTAATGAAAAACTGTTTTTT

V: TRBV20-1
size: once
J: TRBJ1-1
D: -
length: 13
CDR3: CSASRSGNTEAFF
DNA: TGCAGTGCTAGTCGATCGGGGAACACTGAAGCTTTCTTT

V: TRBV27
size: few
J: TRBJ1-5
D: TRBD1
length: 16
CDR3: CASSLSGTGSNQPQHF
DNA: TGTGCCAGCAGTTTATCCGGGACAGGATCCAATCAGCCCCAGCATTTT

V: TRBV19
size: -
J: TRBJ1-2
D: -
length: 12
CDR3: CASSTGGHGYTF
DNA: TGTGCCAGTAGTACCGGGGGGCATGGCTACACCTTC

V: TRBV7-2
size: -
J: TRBJ2-1
D: TRBD2
length: 15
CDR3: CASSLTSAPRNEQFF
DNA: TGTGCCAGCAGCTTAACTAGCGCCCCTCGGAATGAGCAGTTCTTC